This T cell receptor (beta chain) is from a study of shared clonotypes between healthy human individuals (TCRdb year 2020). Describing the broader study: Two women and a few men aged 18 to 49 years were included in the cohort. To estimate repertoire size and how much clonotypes are shared between individuals, the study performed deep sequencing of blood TCR repertoires from roughly five healthy adults. Between about 0.8 and 9.5 billion PBMCs per donor were obtained by leukapheresis. Libraries were prepared and TCR repertoires were sequenced by different laboratories using diverse techniques, in order to increase sequencing depth and limit assay-specific biases. For each donor, three plates each were used for CD4 naive and CD4 memory, two plates were used for CD8 naive, and one plate was used for CD8 memory.

The germline V gene specifies MRHNA as CDR1 and SNTAGT as CDR2. The germline ends are 15 bases apart after V is trimmed by 10 bases and J by 0 bases. Its CDR3 holds 14 amino acids, cysteine through phenylalanine. Solely the CDR3 DNA is kept, with 42 bases framed from the first base. This clone has just one count. Its target antigen remains unknown. Base-call qualities are not available, and no considerably larger clone is one nucleotide away. TCR CDR3 regions were amplified from genomic DNA by multiplex PCR using the deep immunoSEQ assay. Genomic DNA extracted from each cell subset was distributed evenly over all wells of several immunoSEQ 96-well plates, and each plate served as one replicate. For sorted subsets, each replicate PCR was loaded with roughly 200 ng genomic DNA, equivalent to 30,000 or so T cell genomes. The purified libraries were quantified using a Qubit 3.0 fluorometer, sized with a Bioanalyzer 2100, and then quantified again using the KAPA Library Quantification kit. Each immunoSEQ 96-well plate was sequenced on its own single-read 150-cycle Illumina NextSeq 550 flow cell. Under the source paper's analysis protocol: Because the immunoSEQ output held only junctional sequences and lacked quality scores, the filtering could not match the filtering applied to full-length reads. To assign V/J genes and CDR3, sequences were annotated using PyIR, a Python wrapper for IgBLAST v1.9, with IMGT germline references. Reads were filtered out if the reads had weak V/J assignments (E-value above 1e-6), no CDR3, stop codons, out-of-frame junctions, or ambiguous translated residues. V3J clonotypes were defined by identical inferred V gene, J gene, and CDR3 amino acid sequence. Percentage overlap between repertoires was calculated by dividing the number of shared unique clonotypes by the size of the smaller repertoire. Three approaches were used to assess repertoire richness: RTK rarefaction, the Chao1 estimator, and Recon v2.1 estimates of unobserved clonotypes. Generation probabilities were computed with OLGA for all TCRbeta clonotypes obtained by the gDNA method from four donors. Here the immuneACCESS table is served through TCRdb, limited to in-frame sequences with V and J called. Missing clones are a known gap in these copies; in checked studies unresolved V genes cover under half, and the rest lacks a known reason. D and trimming come from the DNA, and the V and J calls and clone size come from that table. This sample has about 2.4 million clones in its table, and approximately 92% of those were observed once. In total, the top ten clones hold roughly 0.15% of the sample.

The donors were healthy, HIV-negative adults who had no recently reported acute infections or vaccinations. Every donor was a Caucasian adult living in Nashville, Tennessee, USA. CD4+ T cells were enriched by magnetic negative selection; naive cells were then positively selected on CD45RA, and the negative fraction formed the memory subset. Blood was collected by leukapheresis, and PBMCs were isolated by Ficoll-Histopaque density gradient centrifugation and then cryopreserved in liquid nitrogen vapor phase. Purity and quantity of every magnetically sorted T cell population were checked by analytical flow cytometry. Each sorted fraction had its genomic DNA isolated and then quantified by UV absorbance on a Nanodrop 2000c. General study outcomes and caveats: Sampling was restricted to blood, and TCR repertoires in tissue are likely to differ from TCR repertoires in blood. Sharing across four donors was observed for around 5% of naive CD4, over 3% of naive CD8, roughly 2.4% of memory CD4, and about 0.38% of memory CD8 clonotypes. Pairwise subsampling led to the expectation that sequencing depth would affect the degree of clonotype sharing among donors. Naive subsets generally had larger estimated clonotype richness than memory subsets. The genetic and exposure-history diversity represented was limited by the small number of donors. Incomplete sequencing was indicated by rarefaction of sorted-subset datasets, despite the large sequencing depth. Clonotypes shared by all four sorted-subset donors showed higher generation probabilities than non-shared clonotypes.

The chain is encoded by TRBV6-4 joined to TRBJ1-1; a weak D assignment points to TRBD1 (5 bases agree). The clonotype originates from a man between 18 and 29 years old in good health. The material sequenced was naive CD4+ T cells sorted from blood. The cell subset or site label here, explained by the study, means: CD45RA+ positively selected. The DNA is TGTGCCACCTACCCGGGGCGGTTGAACACTGAAGCTTTCTTT. The resulting protein is CATYPGRLNTEAFF.